This T cell receptor beta chain was identified in a study of cytomegalovirus exposure and HLA in healthy donors. A remark on this clone: Its target is not known.

Primers for the PCR totalled 60 Vbeta and 13 Jbeta. Using immunoSEQ multiplex PCR, the repertoire was profiled, and TCRdb retains in-frame clones only, with some absent. The sample shows 270,000 or so clones, around 86% of them seen only once. This CDR3 has 16 amino acids. CDR1 is SNHLY and CDR2 is FYNNEI in the germline V gene. V trimming: 0 bases; J trimming: 9 bases; junction bases outside the gene matches: 9. General study results and limits: Among immune exposure information, only CMV serostatus was available. Previous analysis showed most TCR beta V segments were productive about 87% or about 30% of the time. Prediction of most subjects' HLA-A and HLA-B alleles by TCR beta sequences was reportedly accurate.

The specimen was PBMCs. This TCR was sampled from a man aged 40-49 years in good health and CMV-seropositive. This chain uses TRBV2 with TRBJ1-5, with 9 bases identical to TRBD1. CDR3 sequence (DNA): TGTGCCAGCAGTGAAGCGGGGACAGGGCCCAGTACGCCCCAGCATTTT. Translated, it gives CASSEAGTGPSTPQHF.